This T cell receptor beta chain was sequenced in a study of OX40 agonist ivuxolimab in advanced cancers. Study-level information: Approximately 40% of patients had received prior checkpoint inhibitor therapy.

TCRdb keeps only in-frame clones here, not all; method: immunoSEQ multiplex PCR. The sample lists approximately 76,000 clones, 94% seen once, with about 11% in the top ten. V was pared by 5 bases and J by 5 bases, with 3 bases between. The germline CDR1 and CDR2 sequences are SQVTM and ANQGSEA. The length of the CDR3 is 10 residues. The sample consisted of CD4+ or CD8+ T cells sorted from blood, taken in a trial of the OX40 agonist ivuxolimab. The sequence derives from an adult with an advanced solid tumor such as melanoma, head and neck, liver or kidney cancer. The gene calls are TRBV29-1 and TRBJ1-4; D call uncertain. The DNA for the CDR3 is TGCAGCGTTCTAAATGAAAAACTGTTTTTT. Its protein product is CSVLNEKLFF.